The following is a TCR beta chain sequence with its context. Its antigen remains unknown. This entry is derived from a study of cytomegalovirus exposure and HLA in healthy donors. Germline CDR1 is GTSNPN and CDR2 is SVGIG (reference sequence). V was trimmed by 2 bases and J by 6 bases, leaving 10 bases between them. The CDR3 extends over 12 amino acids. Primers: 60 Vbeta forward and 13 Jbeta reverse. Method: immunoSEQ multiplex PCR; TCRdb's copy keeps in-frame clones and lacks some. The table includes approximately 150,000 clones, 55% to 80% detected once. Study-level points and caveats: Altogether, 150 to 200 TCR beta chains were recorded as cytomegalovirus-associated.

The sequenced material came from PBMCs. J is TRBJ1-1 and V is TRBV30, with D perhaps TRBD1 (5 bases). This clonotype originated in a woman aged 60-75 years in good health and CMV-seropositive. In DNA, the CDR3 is TGTGCCTGGAGTCCCGCAGGGTCTGAAGCTTTCTTT. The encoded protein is CAWSPAGSEAFF.